A single sample is the source of the 9 T cell receptor beta chains below, sequenced in a study of blood T cells in healthy people across ages. It was with a sample-barcoded 5' primer and a J-beta primer mix that a second PCR of about 7 to 12 cycles was run. TCRdb fed the 5' RACE reads into MiXCR, producing one record per CDR3 protein. This sample has around 1,800,000 distinct CDR3 sequences, with roughly 43% found just once. Sequencing was done on a sample of blood. The receptor set was obtained from a human donor in good health.

The table lists this clonotype with a few counts. The chain couples TRBV7-2 to TRBJ2-7, with 7 bases that match TRBD2. The CDR3 is 14 amino acids. Per germline, CDR1 SGHTA and CDR2 FQGNSA. Trimming cost V 5 bases and J 6 bases; bases outside gene matches: 10. The CDR3, as DNA: TGTGCCAGCAGCGCCTCCCTGTCGGGGGGCGAGCAGTACTTC. Protein product: CASSASLSGGEQYF.

The V and J genes are TRBV12-3 or TRBV12-4 and TRBJ1-1; a possible D gene is TRBD1 (5 bases). The CDR3 has 16 amino acids. V was shortened by 6 bases and J by 6 bases, with 23 bases between the two germline ends. The DNA for the CDR3 is TGTGCCAGCAGGCAAATGGGGACCCCCGGGGGGGCTGAAGCTTTCTTT. This sequence encodes CASRQMGTPGGAEAFF.

This clonotype was seen a single time. The chain uses TRBV19 and TRBJ2-7; 7 nucleotides agree with TRBD2. Looked up from germline, CDR1 is LNHDA and CDR2 is SQIVND (reference sequence). V trimming: 3 bases; J trimming: 0 bases; junction bases outside the gene matches: 5. The CDR3 runs to 15 residues. The CDR3, as DNA: TGTGCCAGTAGTATTCTGGGAGGGGACTCCTACGAGCAGTACTTC. Translating gives CASSILGGDSYEQYF.

There are a few counts of this clonotype. The chain recombines TRBV20-1 with TRBJ2-7; no reliable D call. Germline CDR1 and CDR2: DFQATT and SNEGSKA (reference sequence). The V gene lost 2 bases and the J gene lost 5 bases, with 7 bases spanning the gap. There are 11 residues in the CDR3. CDR3 bases: TGCAGTGCTAGAAATAAGGACGAGCAGTACTTC. Its translation is CSARNKDEQYF.

Many counts were recorded for this clonotype. The V call is TRBV29-1, the J call TRBJ2-5; 7 bases are shared with TRBD1. CDR1 is SQVTM, CDR2 ANQGSEA, per germline. The CDR3 covers 12 residues. The ends lost 8 bases at V and 3 bases at J; junction bases unmatched: 6. DNA for the CDR3: TGCAGCTCAGGACAGGAAGAAGAGACCCAGTACTTC. Translated: CSSGQEEETQYF. Looking up the rest from reference TRBV29-1 and TRBJ2-5 gives the full variable domain: SAVISQKPSRDICQRGTSLTIQCQVDSQVTMMFWYRQQPGQSLTLIATANQGSEATYESGFVIDKFPISRPNLTFSTLTVSNMSPEDSSIYLCSSGQEEETQYFGPGTRLLVL.

There are a few counts of this clonotype. This chain links TRBV20-1 with TRBJ1-2; D perhaps matches TRBD1 (6 bases). Germline V gene data show CDR1 as DFQATT and CDR2 as SNEGSKA (reference sequence). Between the trimmed V and J ends, which lost 5 bases and 2 bases, there was a span of 15 bases. CDR3 length: 14 amino acids. The chain's CDR3 is CSAGPRTGNYGYTF. As DNA, the CDR3 is TGCAGTGCTGGCCCTCGAACAGGGAACTATGGCTACACCTTC.

Remarks on this clonotype: One end of the junction does not line up with germline, which may come from a read error. The V call is TRBV2, the J call TRBJ2-3; TRBD1 matches at 7 bases. The CDR3 is 14 amino acids. Germline values: CDR1 SNHLY, CDR2 FYNNEI. DNA for the CDR3: TGTGCCGGCAGTAAAGGGACAGTCACAGATACGCAGTATTTT. It translates to CAGSKGTVTDTQYF.

This clonotype was observed at least ten times. One end of the junction does not line up with germline, which may come from a read error. The chain is built from TRBV5-1 and TRBJ1-5; D gene ambiguous. CDR1 is SGHRS and CDR2 is YFSETQ in the germline V gene. This CDR3 has 13 residues. This CDR3 is CASSLEVGQPQHF. The CDR3 region has the DNA TGTGCCAGCAGCTTAGAAGTGGGGCAGCCCCAGCATTTT.

This clonotype was observed at least ten times. V gene TRBV6-5 combines with J gene TRBJ1-2; 7 bases line up with TRBD1. The V gene's germline CDR1 is MNHEY and CDR2 SVGAGI. V lost 6 bases, J lost 3 bases, and 13 bases stayed unmatched. The CDR3 is 16 amino acids. The CDR3 nucleotides read TGTGCCAGCAGCCCTAGGACAGGATTTGGATACTATGGCTACACCTTC. Protein product: CASSPRTGFGYYGYTF.